One sample yielded the 16 T cell receptor beta chains listed below, sequenced in a study of T-cell memory formation after mild COVID-19. TCRdb recomputed calls from the 5' RACE reads with MiXCR, one row per CDR3 protein. This table holds roughly 99,000 distinct CDR3 sequences, roughly 14% found once. Material: PBMCs or a T cell subset sorted from them (not recorded which). The source of these receptors is a man between 18 and 29 years old who had mild COVID-19 (a few samples of this study predate the infection). Cell type and time point are not known.

CDR3 protein: CSAREFGPRGRQPQHF. CDR3 coding DNA: TGCAGTGCTAGAGAGTTCGGACCGAGGGGCCGTCAGCCCCAGCATTTT. The chain has TRBV20-1 and TRBJ1-5; weak D call: TRBD1 (5 bases). Between the trimmed V and J ends, which lost 0 bases and 6 bases, there was a span of 18 bases. The CDR3 contains 16 residues. Germline CDR1 and CDR2: DFQATT and SNEGSKA (reference sequence).

In this sample, this clonotype turned up a few times. The chain has TRBV20-1 and TRBJ2-5, with D possibly matching TRBD2 (6 bases). The CDR3 covers 14 residues. The ends were cut back, 3 bases at V and 2 bases at J, with 13 bases in the middle. Germline CDR1 is DFQATT and CDR2 is SNEGSKA (reference sequence). The CDR3 sequence is CSARSGSPQETQYF. Here the CDR3 DNA reads TGCAGTGCTAGGTCCGGGAGTCCACAAGAGACCCAGTACTTC.

The chain combines TRBV12-3 or TRBV12-4 with TRBJ2-5, with TRBD2 matching 9 bases. V trimming: 6 bases; J trimming: 1 base; junction bases outside the gene matches: 12. There are 17 residues in the CDR3. The DNA for the CDR3 is TGTGCCAGCAGCTCCCCTGAGCGGGGGGCGATCCAAGAGACCCAGTACTTC. Encoded protein: CASSSPERGAIQETQYF.

This chain uses TRBV6-5 with TRBJ1-1; D gene ambiguous. Trimming removed 6 bases at V and 2 bases at J, with 4 bases between. Germline lookup yields CDR1 MNHEY and CDR2 SVGAGI. The CDR3 spans 11 residues. The CDR3 nucleotides are TGTGCCAGCAGGGATAACACTGAAGCTTTCTTT. Translation: CASRDNTEAFF.

This clonotype was seen once. The J gene is TRBJ1-1, the V gene TRBV30; D unclear. V shed 5 bases and J shed 0 bases, with 4 bases lying between them. The CDR3 totals 11 residues. The germline V gene encodes CDR1 GTSNPN and CDR2 SVGIG (reference sequence). For the CDR3, the DNA is TGTGCCTGGGGATTGAACACTGAAGCTTTCTTT. Amino acids: CAWGLNTEAFF.

This clonotype was seen many times. The chain uses TRBV11-2 and TRBJ2-5, with D possibly TRBD2 on 6 matching bases. The germline CDR1 and CDR2 sequences are SGHAT and FQNNGV. This CDR3 has 15 amino acids. Trimming removed 1 base from V and 2 bases from J, with 11 bases in between. The CDR3 nucleotides read TGTGCCAGCAGCTTAGCCCCTGGGGGGCAAGAGACCCAGTACTTC. Protein sequence: CASSLAPGGQETQYF.

This clonotype was recorded a few times. This chain uses TRBV10-3 with TRBJ2-1; D is undetermined. Germline assignment: CDR1 ENHRY and CDR2 SYGVKD. The CDR3 consists of 14 residues. V lost 0 bases, J lost 5 bases, and 8 bases lay in between. The CDR3: CAISESSLNNEQFF. CDR3 bases: TGTGCCATCAGTGAGTCCTCTCTCAACAATGAGCAGTTCTTC.

The rearrangement links TRBV5-5 to TRBJ2-7; the match to TRBD1 covers 7 bases. Germline lookup yields CDR1 SGHKS and CDR2 YYEKEE (reference sequence). J was trimmed by 4 bases and V by 0 bases; bases with no gene match: 4. CDR3 length: 14 residues. CDR3 nucleotides: TGTGCCAGCAGCTTGGGACAGGGTGGGTACGAGCAGTACGTC. This encodes CASSLGQGGYEQYV.

This clonotype appeared a few times. The V gene is TRBV19, the J gene TRBJ2-7; TRBD2 aligns across 8 bases. The CDR3 is 14 amino acids. Trimming cost V 4 bases and J 6 bases; bases outside gene matches: 8. Germline values: CDR1 LNHDA, CDR2 SQIVND (reference sequence). The chain's CDR3 is CASSTGTRWVEQYF. Written as DNA, the CDR3 is TGTGCCAGTAGTACCGGGACTAGATGGGTCGAGCAGTACTTC.

The J gene is TRBJ2-7, the V gene TRBV4-1; TRBD2 matches at 7 bases. The CDR3 loop spans 13 amino acids. The ends lost 6 bases at V and 13 bases at J; junction bases unmatched: 15. CDR1 MGHRA and CDR2 YSYEKL come from the germline V gene. CDR3 protein: CASSPGERGTNYF. CDR3 DNA: TGCGCCAGCAGTCCCGGAGAGCGGGGAACTAACTACTTC.

This chain uses TRBV25-1 with TRBJ2-2, with 8 bases identical to TRBD1. Germline CDR1 reads MGHDK; CDR2 reads SYGVNS. The CDR3 has 15 residues. The ends lost 3 bases at V and 7 bases at J; junction bases unmatched: 7. CDR3 amino acids: CASSEDRVHYGELFF. CDR3 DNA sequence: TGTGCCAGCAGTGAGGACAGGGTACACTACGGGGAGCTGTTTTTT.

This clonotype was observed a handful of times. The rearrangement uses TRBV30 and TRBJ2-7, with D hard to call. V lost 0 bases to trimming and J lost 1 base, with 7 bases between them. CDR3 length: 13 residues. Germline CDR1 reads GTSNPN; CDR2 reads SVGIG (reference sequence). CDR3 nucleotides: TGTGCCTGGAGTGTGGGCCTATCCTACGAGCAGTACTTC. Its protein is CAWSVGLSYEQYF.

The chain carries TRBV12-3 or TRBV12-4 and TRBJ2-7; 7 bases match TRBD2. Trimming at V came to 5 bases and at J to 2 bases, leaving 0 bases not matched to a gene. The CDR3 spans 12 residues. Written as DNA, the CDR3 is TGTGCCAGCAGTAGCGGGGCCTACGAGCAGTACTTC. Protein sequence: CASSSGAYEQYF.

The chain joins TRBV29-1 to TRBJ2-7; a possible D gene is TRBD2 (5 bases). With 1 base removed from V and 5 bases from J, the gap between germline ends came to 15 bases. The CDR3 length is 14 residues. Per germline, CDR1 SQVTM and CDR2 ANQGSEA. The CDR3 nucleotides read TGCAGCGTTGAAGTAGCAGGCCGGGGAAACGAGCAGTACTTC. Translation gives CSVEVAGRGNEQYF.

This clonotype was found a few times. This chain uses TRBV7-6 with TRBJ2-3; D gene ambiguous. The V end was cut by 1 base, the J end by 2 bases, with 10 bases between. Germline values: CDR1 SGHVS, CDR2 FNYEAQ. The CDR3 has 15 residues. In DNA form, the CDR3 reads TGTGCCAGCAGCTTAGGAGTGGAGACCACAGATACGCAGTATTTT. The encoded protein is CASSLGVETTDTQYF.

The V and J genes are TRBV9 and TRBJ2-1; tentatively, D is TRBD1 or TRBD2 (6 bases each). The CDR3 runs to 13 residues. CDR1 and CDR2 from the germline V gene are SGDLS and YYNGEE. V was clipped by 3 bases and J by 8 bases, with 12 bases between them. The CDR3 sequence: CASSEGGGDEQFF. The CDR3 nucleotides are TGTGCCAGCAGCGAGGGGGGTGGCGATGAGCAGTTCTTC.